Below are 5 T cell receptor beta chains sequenced from a single sample in a study of T-cell reconstitution after alpha-beta-depleted transplantation in children. Construction of the TCRbeta library involved unique molecular identifiers. TCRdb ran MiXCR on the PCR reads and lists one entry per CDR3 protein. The profile covers 500,000 or so distinct CDR3 sequences, with about 33% appearing a single time and 2% to 3% taken by the ten largest. Sequenced material: PBMCs from the stem cell graft donor, taken from the stem cell graft. The receptors originated from a human donor who donated a stem cell graft to a child with aplastic anemia.

This CDR3 is CASSLSLAGENEQFF. The CDR3 bases are TGTGCCAGCAGTTTATCCCTAGCGGGGGAGAATGAGCAGTTCTTC. The chain is built from TRBV27 and TRBJ2-1, with 10 bases matching TRBD2. The V gene end was trimmed by 0 bases and the J gene end by 7 bases; junction bases not matched to a gene: 3. The CDR3 has 15 amino acids. Germline V gene sequence: CDR1 MNHEY, CDR2 SMNVEV (reference sequence).

The V and J genes are TRBV29-1 and TRBJ2-1, with no clear D. With 4 bases removed from V and 3 bases from J, the gap between germline ends came to 7 bases. Germline assignment: CDR1 SQVTM and CDR2 ANQGSEA. The CDR3 sequence is 12 residues long. As DNA, the CDR3 is TGCAGCGTTGCCCTAGACTACAATGAGCAGTTCTTC. Its protein is CSVALDYNEQFF.

This clonotype has at least ten counts. V usage is TRBV29-1 and J usage is TRBJ2-7; 9 nucleotides line up with TRBD2. Germline loops: CDR1 SQVTM, CDR2 ANQGSEA. Trimming cost V 1 base and J 6 bases; bases outside gene matches: 13. CDR3 length: 16 amino acids. As DNA, the CDR3 is TGCAGCGTTGAAGGAGGACTAGCGATCCCACGGGGCGAGCAGTACTTC. It specifies CSVEGGLAIPRGEQYF.

This clonotype was found a few times. V is TRBV7-2 and J is TRBJ1-1, with D perhaps matching TRBD1 (5 bases). Germline CDR1 and CDR2: SGHTA and FQGNSA. The V gene lost 5 bases and the J gene lost 4 bases, with 14 bases spanning the gap. CDR3 length: 14 amino acids. CDR3 sequence (DNA): TGTGCCAGCAGCCAGGGTGGTTACGGCACTGAAGCTTTCTTT. This gives the protein CASSQGGYGTEAFF.

This clonotype showed up just a few times. V and J are TRBV5-4 and TRBJ2-7; D may be TRBD1 (5 bases). Germline V gene sequence: CDR1 SGHNT, CDR2 YYREEE (reference sequence). The CDR3 is 12 amino acids. Trimming stripped 4 bases from V and 6 bases from J, with 11 bases between. CDR3 in amino acids: CASSTRQGEQYV. CDR3 bases: TGTGCCAGCAGCACGCGTCAGGGCGAGCAGTACGTC.